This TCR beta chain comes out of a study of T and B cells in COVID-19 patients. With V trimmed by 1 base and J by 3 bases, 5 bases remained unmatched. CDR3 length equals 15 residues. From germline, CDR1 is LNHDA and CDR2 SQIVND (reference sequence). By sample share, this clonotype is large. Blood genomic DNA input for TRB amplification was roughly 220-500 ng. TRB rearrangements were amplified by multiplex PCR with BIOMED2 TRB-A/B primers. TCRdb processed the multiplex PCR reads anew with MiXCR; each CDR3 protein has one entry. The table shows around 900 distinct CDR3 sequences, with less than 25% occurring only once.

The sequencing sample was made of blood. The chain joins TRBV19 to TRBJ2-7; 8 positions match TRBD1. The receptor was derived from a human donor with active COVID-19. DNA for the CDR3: TGTGCCAGTAGTATAGCGACAGGGGAGGACTACGAGCAGTACTTC. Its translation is CASSIATGEDYEQYF.